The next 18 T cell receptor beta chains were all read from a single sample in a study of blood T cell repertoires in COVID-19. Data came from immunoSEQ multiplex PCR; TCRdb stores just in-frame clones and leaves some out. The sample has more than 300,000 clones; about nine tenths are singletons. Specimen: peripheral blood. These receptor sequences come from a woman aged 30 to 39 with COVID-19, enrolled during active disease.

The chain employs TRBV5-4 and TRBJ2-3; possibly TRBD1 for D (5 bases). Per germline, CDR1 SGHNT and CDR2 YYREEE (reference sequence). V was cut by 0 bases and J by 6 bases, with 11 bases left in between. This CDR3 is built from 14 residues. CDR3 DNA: TGTGCCAGCAGCTTGGGGGGCAGAGGTGATACGCAGTATTTT. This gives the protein CASSLGGRGDTQYF.

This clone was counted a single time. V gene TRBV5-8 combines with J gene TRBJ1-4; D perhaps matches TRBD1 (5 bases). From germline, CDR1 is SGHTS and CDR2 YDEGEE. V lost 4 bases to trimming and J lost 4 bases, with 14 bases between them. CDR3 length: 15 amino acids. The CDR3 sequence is CASSPRQSFNEKLFF. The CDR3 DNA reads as TGTGCCAGCAGCCCGAGACAGTCCTTTAATGAAAAACTGTTTTTT.

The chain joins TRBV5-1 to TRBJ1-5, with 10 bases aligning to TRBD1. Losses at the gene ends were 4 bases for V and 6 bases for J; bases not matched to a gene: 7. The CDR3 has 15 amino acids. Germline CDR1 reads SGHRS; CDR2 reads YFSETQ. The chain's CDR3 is CASSAGTGDGQPQHF. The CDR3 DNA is TGCGCCAGCAGCGCCGGGACAGGGGACGGTCAGCCCCAGCATTTT.

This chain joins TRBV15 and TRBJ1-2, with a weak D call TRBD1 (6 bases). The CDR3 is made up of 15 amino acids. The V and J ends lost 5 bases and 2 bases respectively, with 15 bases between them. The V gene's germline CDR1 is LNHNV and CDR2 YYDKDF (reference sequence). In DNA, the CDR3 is TGTGCCACCAGCCCAACTTGGGGGCAGAACTATGGCTACACCTTC. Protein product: CATSPTWGQNYGYTF.

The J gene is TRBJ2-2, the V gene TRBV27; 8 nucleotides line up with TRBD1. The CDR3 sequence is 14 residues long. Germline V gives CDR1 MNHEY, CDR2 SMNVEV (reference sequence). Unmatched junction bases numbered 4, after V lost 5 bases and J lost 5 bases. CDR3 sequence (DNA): TGTGCCAGCAGTCCATGGACAGGGACCGGGGAGCTGTTTTTT. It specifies CASSPWTGTGELFF.

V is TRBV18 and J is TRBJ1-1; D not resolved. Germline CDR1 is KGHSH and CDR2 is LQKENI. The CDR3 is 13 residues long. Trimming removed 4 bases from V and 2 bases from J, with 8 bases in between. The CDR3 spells CASSRQLNTEAFF. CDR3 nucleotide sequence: TGTGCCAGCTCACGCCAACTAAACACTGAAGCTTTCTTT.

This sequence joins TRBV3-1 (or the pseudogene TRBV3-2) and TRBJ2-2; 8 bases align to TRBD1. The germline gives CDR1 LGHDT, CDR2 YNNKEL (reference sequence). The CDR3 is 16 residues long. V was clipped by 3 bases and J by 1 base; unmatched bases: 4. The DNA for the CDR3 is TGTGCCAGCAGCCACAGGGGGCGAATGAACACCGGGGAGCTGTTTTTT. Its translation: CASSHRGRMNTGELFF.

CDR3 sequence (DNA): TGTGCCAGCACTACCTCGGGTGAAAAACTGTTTTTT. Translated, it gives CASTTSGEKLFF. The V and J genes are TRBV2 and TRBJ1-4; D unclear. Trimming stripped 7 bases from V and 7 bases from J, with 10 bases between. The CDR3 contains 12 residues. CDR1 is SNHLY and CDR2 is FYNNEI in the germline V gene. The variable domain in full, with the rest retrieved from reference TRBV2 and TRBJ1-4, is EPEVTQTPSHQVTQMGQEVILRCVPISNHLYFYWYRQILGQKVEFLVSFYNNEISEKSEIFDDQFSVERPDGSNFTLKIRSTKLEDSAMYFCASTTSGEKLFFGSGTQLSVL.

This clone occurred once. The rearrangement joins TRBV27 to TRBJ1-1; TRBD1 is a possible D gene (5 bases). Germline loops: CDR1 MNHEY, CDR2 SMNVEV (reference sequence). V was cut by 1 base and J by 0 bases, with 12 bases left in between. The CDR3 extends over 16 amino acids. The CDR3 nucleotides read TGTGCCAGCAGTTTATGGGCCTTCAGGGTGAACACTGAAGCTTTCTTT. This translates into CASSLWAFRVNTEAFF.

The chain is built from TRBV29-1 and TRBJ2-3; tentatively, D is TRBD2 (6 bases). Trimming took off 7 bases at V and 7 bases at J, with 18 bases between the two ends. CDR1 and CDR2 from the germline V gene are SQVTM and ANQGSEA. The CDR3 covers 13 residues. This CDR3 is CSAGTVAGNTQYF. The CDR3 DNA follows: TGCAGCGCAGGGACCGTCGCGGGGAATACGCAGTATTTT.

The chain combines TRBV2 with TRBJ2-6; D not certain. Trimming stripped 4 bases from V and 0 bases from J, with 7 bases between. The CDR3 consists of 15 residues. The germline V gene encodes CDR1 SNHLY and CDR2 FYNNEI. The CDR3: CASSVQSSGANVLTF. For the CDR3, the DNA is TGTGCCAGCAGTGTACAGAGCTCTGGGGCCAACGTCCTGACTTTC.

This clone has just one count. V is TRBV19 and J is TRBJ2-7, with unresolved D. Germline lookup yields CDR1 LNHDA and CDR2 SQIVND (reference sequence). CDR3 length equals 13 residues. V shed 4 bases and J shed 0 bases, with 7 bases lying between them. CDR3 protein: CASSRAASYEQYF. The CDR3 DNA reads TGTGCCAGTAGTAGGGCAGCCTCCTACGAGCAGTACTTC.

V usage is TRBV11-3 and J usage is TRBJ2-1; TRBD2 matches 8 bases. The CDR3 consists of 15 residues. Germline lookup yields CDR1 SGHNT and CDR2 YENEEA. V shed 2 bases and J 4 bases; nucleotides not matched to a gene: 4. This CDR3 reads CASSLPRGAYNEQFF. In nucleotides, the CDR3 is TGTGCCAGCAGCTTACCGCGGGGGGCTTACAATGAGCAGTTCTTC.

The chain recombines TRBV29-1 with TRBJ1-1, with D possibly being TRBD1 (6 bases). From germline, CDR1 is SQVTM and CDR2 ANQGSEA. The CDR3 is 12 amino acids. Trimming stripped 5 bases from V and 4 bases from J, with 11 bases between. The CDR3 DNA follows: TGCAGCGTTCAGACAGGTCCCACTGAAGCTTTCTTT. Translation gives CSVQTGPTEAFF. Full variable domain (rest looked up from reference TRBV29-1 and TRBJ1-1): SAVISQKPSRDICQRGTSLTIQCQVDSQVTMMFWYRQQPGQSLTLIATANQGSEATYESGFVIDKFPISRPNLTFSTLTVSNMSPEDSSIYLCSVQTGPTEAFFGQGTRLTVV.

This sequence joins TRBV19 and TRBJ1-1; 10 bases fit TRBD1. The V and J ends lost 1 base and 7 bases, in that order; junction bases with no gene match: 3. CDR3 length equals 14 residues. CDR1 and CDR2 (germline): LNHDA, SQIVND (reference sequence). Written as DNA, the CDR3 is TGTGCCAGTAGTATAGTAGGGACAGGGGTTGAAGCTTTCTTT. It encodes CASSIVGTGVEAFF.

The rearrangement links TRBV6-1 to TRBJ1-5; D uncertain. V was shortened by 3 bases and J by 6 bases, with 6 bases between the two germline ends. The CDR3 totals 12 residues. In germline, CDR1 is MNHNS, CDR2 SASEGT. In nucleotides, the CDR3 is TGTGCCAGCAGTGATTATCGTCAGCCCCAGCATTTT. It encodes CASSDYRQPQHF.

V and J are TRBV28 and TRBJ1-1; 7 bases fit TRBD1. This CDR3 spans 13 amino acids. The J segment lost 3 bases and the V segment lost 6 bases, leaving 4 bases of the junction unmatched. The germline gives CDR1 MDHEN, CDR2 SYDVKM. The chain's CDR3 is CASRGQAYTEAFF. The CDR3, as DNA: TGTGCCAGCAGAGGACAGGCGTACACTGAAGCTTTCTTT.

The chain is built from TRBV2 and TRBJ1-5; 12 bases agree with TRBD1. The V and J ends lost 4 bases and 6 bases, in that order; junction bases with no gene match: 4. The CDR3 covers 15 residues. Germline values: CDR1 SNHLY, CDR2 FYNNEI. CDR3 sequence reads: CASSGDRGLGQPQHF. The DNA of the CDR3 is TGTGCCAGCAGTGGGGACAGGGGGCTTGGTCAGCCCCAGCATTTT.